These 14 T cell receptor beta chains came from one sample sequenced in a study of T cell repertoires in cytomegalovirus infection. No cognate antigen is known for these TCRs. Each CDR3 protein gets one entry after TCRdb re-called the reads with MiXCR. The repertoire holds roughly 860,000 distinct CDR3 sequences, with 30% to 35% as singletons. Sequencing was performed on cultured CD8+ T cells from PBMCs, taken from culture after CMV antigen stimulation. The receptors were sampled from a human donor in good health (CMV status not recorded). Some clones in this sample may be carry-over from other donors' samples.

This clonotype was seen more than once but under ten times. The chain is built from TRBV27 and TRBJ1-5; D is ambiguous. This CDR3 has 13 amino acids. V lost 2 bases and J 11 bases, leaving 13 bases between the germline ends. Germline values: CDR1 MNHEY, CDR2 SMNVEV (reference sequence). CDR3 loop: CASSLGQAKAQHF. The CDR3 region has the DNA TGTGCCAGCAGTTTAGGGCAGGCTAAGGCCCAGCATTTT.

V is TRBV6-5 and J is TRBJ1-4; 7 nucleotides align to TRBD1. V lost 2 bases and J lost 7; bases outside the gene matches: 4. Germline V gene sequence: CDR1 MNHEY, CDR2 SVGAGI. The CDR3 contains 14 residues. This chain's CDR3 is CASSYRRQGEKLFF. The CDR3 DNA reads TGTGCCAGCAGTTACAGACGACAGGGTGAAAAACTGTTTTTT.

In its sample, this clonotype was seen once. The chain recombines TRBV6-1 with TRBJ2-1; 10 bases fit TRBD1. The germline CDR1 and CDR2 sequences are MNHNS and SASEGT. The CDR3 extends over 12 amino acids. V trimming: 10 bases; J trimming: 10 bases; junction bases outside the gene matches: 7. CDR3 bases: TGTGCCACAAAGGTGACAGGGGGCGAGCAGTTCTTC. Protein: CATKVTGGEQFF.

This clonotype was found many times. The chain links TRBV6-2 or TRBV6-3 to TRBJ1-5, with a weak D call TRBD1 (6 bases). Trimming removed 5 bases at V and 11 bases at J, with 16 bases between. Germline V gene sequence: CDR1 MNHEY, CDR2 SVGEGT. The CDR3 spans 13 residues. DNA of the CDR3: TGTGCCAGCAGTGGGAGGACAGCCCAAGCCCAGCATTTT. As protein: CASSGRTAQAQHF.

Only a few counts were recorded for this clonotype. The V call is TRBV6-2 or TRBV6-3, the J call TRBJ2-2; D not resolved. Germline lookup yields CDR1 MNHEY and CDR2 SVGEGT. This CDR3 has 14 amino acids. Trimming took off 8 bases at V and 1 base at J, with 11 bases between the two ends. CDR3 sequence (DNA): TGTGCCAGCCCGAGGAGAGGGAACACCGGGGAGCTGTTTTTT. It specifies CASPRRGNTGELFF.

This clonotype was picked up a small number of times. The chain uses TRBV10-3 and TRBJ2-3, with 11 bases fitting TRBD2. The CDR3 loop spans 13 amino acids. The J segment lost 10 bases and the V segment lost 2 bases, leaving 2 bases of the junction unmatched. Germline CDR1 ENHRY, CDR2 SYGVKD. The CDR3 sequence is CAISEPTSGAQYF. The CDR3 bases are TGTGCCATCAGTGAGCCGACTAGCGGGGCGCAGTATTTT.

The V and J genes are TRBV7-6 and TRBJ2-3; D might be TRBD1 (5 bases). Trimming stripped 5 bases from V and 2 bases from J, with 14 bases between. Germline V lookup: CDR1 SGHVS, CDR2 FNYEAQ. The CDR3 contains 15 residues. CDR3 nucleotide sequence: TGTGCCAGCAGCGTAGGGGTCCGAACCACAGATACGCAGTATTTT. Encoded protein: CASSVGVRTTDTQYF.

This clonotype was observed a few times. J is TRBJ1-6 and V is TRBV27; tentatively, D is TRBD1 (5 bases). This CDR3 region has 15 residues. Germline assignment: CDR1 MNHEY and CDR2 SMNVEV (reference sequence). V was pared by 6 bases and J by 7 bases, with 16 bases between. The CDR3 is CASSRGLPLNSPLHF. CDR3 coding DNA: TGTGCCAGCAGCCGGGGACTCCCCCTCAATTCACCCCTCCACTTT.

This clonotype was recorded at least ten times. The chain employs TRBV7-2 and TRBJ1-2; tentatively, D is TRBD1 (6 bases). The length of the CDR3 is 15 residues. Per the germline V gene, CDR1 is SGHTA and CDR2 is FQGNSA. The V end was cut by 5 bases, the J end by 4 bases, with 17 bases between. The CDR3 coding sequence is TGTGCCAGCAGCCCGAACAGGGCCTCGTTCTATGGCTACACCTTC. This encodes CASSPNRASFYGYTF.

J is TRBJ2-7 and V is TRBV19; D ambiguous. Trimming left V 5 bases short and J 3 bases short, with 14 bases between. The CDR3 sequence is 14 residues long. CDR1 and CDR2 (germline): LNHDA, SQIVND (reference sequence). The CDR3 DNA is TGTGCCAGTAGTTACGGTAGAAACGGCTACGAGCAGTACTTC. Its protein is CASSYGRNGYEQYF.

The chain couples TRBV9 to TRBJ1-5; 8 nucleotides match TRBD1. The CDR3 totals 14 residues. In germline, CDR1 is SGDLS, CDR2 YYNGEE. V was pared by 6 bases and J by 0 bases, with 2 bases of the junction left unmatched. The CDR3 DNA reads TGTGCCAGCAACAGGGGGAGTAGCAATCAGCCCCAGCATTTT. Its translation: CASNRGSSNQPQHF.

The chain links TRBV6-2 or TRBV6-3 to TRBJ2-7; D is uncertain. This CDR3 region has 14 residues. Germline CDR1 MNHEY, CDR2 SVGEGT. The V end was cut by 5 bases, the J end by 4 bases, with 15 bases between. As DNA, the CDR3 is TGTGCCAGCAGTGTAAGTGAGGTGGGGTACGAGCAGTACGTC. It specifies CASSVSEVGYEQYV.

The chain links TRBV5-1 to TRBJ2-7; D is tentatively TRBD1 or TRBD2 (5 bases each). The V and J ends lost 4 bases and 3 bases respectively, with 17 bases between them. The CDR3 runs 15 residues. Germline V CDR1 and CDR2: SGHRS, YFSETQ. As DNA, the CDR3 is TGCGCCAGCAGCCCCGGGGACGGTACCTTCTACGAGCAGTACGTC. Translating gives CASSPGDGTFYEQYV.

This sequence joins TRBV2 and TRBJ2-3; D ambiguous. Germline V gene data show CDR1 as SNHLY and CDR2 as FYNNEI. The CDR3 runs 15 residues. V lost 8 bases, J lost 2 bases, and 17 bases lay in between. The CDR3 spells CASPLASSVTDTQYF. The DNA for the CDR3 is TGTGCCAGCCCCCTGGCAAGTAGTGTCACAGATACGCAGTATTTT.